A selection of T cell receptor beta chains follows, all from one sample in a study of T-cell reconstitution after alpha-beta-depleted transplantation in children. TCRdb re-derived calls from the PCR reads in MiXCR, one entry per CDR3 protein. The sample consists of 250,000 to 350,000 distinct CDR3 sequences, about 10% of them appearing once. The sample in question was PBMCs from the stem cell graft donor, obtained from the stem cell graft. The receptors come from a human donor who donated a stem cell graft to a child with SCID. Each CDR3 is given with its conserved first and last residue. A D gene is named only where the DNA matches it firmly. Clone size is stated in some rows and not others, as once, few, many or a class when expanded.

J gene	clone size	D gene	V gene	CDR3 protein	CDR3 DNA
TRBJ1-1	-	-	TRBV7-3	CASSAAGPNTEAFF	TGTGCCAGCAGCGCCGCGGGACCGAACACTGAAGCTTTCTTT
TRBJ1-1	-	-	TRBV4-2	CASRQGNSRAFF	TGTGCCAGCAGACAAGGGAATTCCAGGGCTTTCTTT
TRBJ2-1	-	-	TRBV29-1	CSVNPGPREQFF	TGCAGCGTAAATCCGGGACCAAGGGAGCAGTTCTTC
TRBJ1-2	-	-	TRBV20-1	CSVGRSYGYTF	TGCAGTGTGGGCAGAAGTTATGGCTACACCTTC
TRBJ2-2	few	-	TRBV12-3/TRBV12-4	CASSWQGTNLINTGELFF	TGTGCCAGCAGTTGGCAGGGAACGAATCTAATAAACACCGGGGAGCTGTTTTTT
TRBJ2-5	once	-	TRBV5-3	CARSYPSSVHAQETQYF	TGTGCCAGAAGCTACCCTTCCTCGGTGCACGCTCAAGAGACCCAGTACTTC
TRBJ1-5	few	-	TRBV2	CASSPGSVYNQPQHF	TGTGCCAGCAGCCCCGGCTCCGTTTACAATCAGCCCCAGCATTTT
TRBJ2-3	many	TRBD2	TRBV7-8	CASNPPERFGGNTDTQYF	TGTGCCAGCAACCCCCCGGAGCGCTTCGGGGGGAACACAGATACGCAGTATTTT
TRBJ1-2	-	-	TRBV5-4	CASSSGGYKGYTF	TGTGCCAGCAGCTCGGGAGGGTACAAAGGCTACACCTTC
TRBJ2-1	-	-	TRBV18	CASSRREVKDEQFF	TGTGCCAGCTCACGCAGGGAGGTCAAGGATGAGCAGTTCTTC
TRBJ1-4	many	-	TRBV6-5	CASSPGLGSYEKLFF	TGTGCCAGCAGCCCGGGGCTTGGGAGCTATGAAAAACTGTTTTTT
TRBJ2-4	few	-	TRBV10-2	CASSDGPKNIQYF	TGCGCCAGCAGTGATGGTCCCAAAAACATTCAGTACTTC
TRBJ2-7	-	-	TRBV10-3	CAISPGHQYEQYF	TGTGCCATCAGTCCGGGACATCAGTACGAGCAGTACTTC
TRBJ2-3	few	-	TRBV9	CASSFRGSTDTQYF	TGTGCCAGCAGCTTTAGGGGGAGCACAGATACGCAGTATTTT
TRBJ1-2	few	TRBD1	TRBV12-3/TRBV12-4	CASSLGTAIYGYTF	TGTGCCAGCAGTTTGGGGACAGCGATTTATGGCTACACCTTC
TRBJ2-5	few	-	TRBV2	CASSVRWETQYF	TGTGCCAGCAGTGTCCGGTGGGAGACCCAGTACTTC
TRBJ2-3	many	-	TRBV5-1	CASSGGTPTDTQYF	TGCGCCAGCAGCGGGGGGACACCCACAGATACGCAGTATTTT
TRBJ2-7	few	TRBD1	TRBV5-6	CASSGTSGQPYEQYF	TGTGCCAGCAGCGGTACCTCGGGACAGCCCTACGAGCAGTACTTC
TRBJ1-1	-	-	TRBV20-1	CSAREVVTEAFF	TGCAGTGCTAGAGAAGTGGTTACTGAAGCTTTCTTT
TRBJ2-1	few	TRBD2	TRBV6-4	CASSEGGRGDNEQFF	TGTGCCAGCAGTGAAGGCGGGCGGGGGGACAATGAGCAGTTCTTC
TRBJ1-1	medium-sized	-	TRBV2	CASSSTPPNTEAFF	TGTGCCAGCAGTTCGACACCCCCGAACACTGAAGCTTTCTTT
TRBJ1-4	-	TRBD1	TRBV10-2	CASTDRGDEKLFF	TGCGCCAGCACAGACAGGGGGGATGAAAAACTGTTTTTT
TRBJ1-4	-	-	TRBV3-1	CASSQNSATNEKLFF	TGTGCCAGCAGCCAGAACAGTGCGACTAATGAAAAACTGTTTTTT
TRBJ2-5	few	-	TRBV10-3	CAISESADGGQDQETQYF	TGTGCCATCAGTGAGTCTGCGGATGGGGGGCAGGACCAAGAGACCCAGTACTTC
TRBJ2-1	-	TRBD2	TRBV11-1	CASSLATSGRVYNEQFF	TGTGCCAGCAGCTTAGCGACTAGCGGAAGAGTATACAATGAGCAGTTCTTC
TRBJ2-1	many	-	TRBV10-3	CAIRLGDTYNEQFF	TGTGCCATCAGATTAGGGGACACCTACAATGAGCAGTTCTTC
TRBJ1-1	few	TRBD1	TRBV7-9	CASSPTAGTGTEAFF	TGTGCCAGCAGCCCAACCGCCGGGACAGGGACTGAAGCTTTCTTT
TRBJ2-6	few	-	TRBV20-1	CSARDRRGANVLTF	TGCAGTGCTAGGGACCGAAGGGGGGCCAACGTCCTGACTTTC
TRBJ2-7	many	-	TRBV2	CASSEVIWDSSYEQYF	TGTGCCAGCAGTGAAGTTATCTGGGACTCCTCCTACGAGCAGTACTTC
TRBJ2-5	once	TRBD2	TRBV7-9	CASSLSKLAGLETQYF	TGTGCCAGCAGCTTAAGTAAACTAGCGGGGCTAGAGACCCAGTACTTC
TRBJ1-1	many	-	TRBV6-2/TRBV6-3	CASTGVGAEAFF	TGTGCCAGCACCGGGGTAGGCGCTGAAGCTTTCTTT
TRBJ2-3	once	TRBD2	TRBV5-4	CASKVLAAYTQYF	TGTGCCAGCAAAGTTCTAGCGGCTTATACGCAGTATTTT
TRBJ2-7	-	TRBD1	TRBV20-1	CSARVTGTGDPYEQYF	TGCAGTGCTAGAGTCACCGGGACAGGTGACCCCTACGAGCAGTACTTC
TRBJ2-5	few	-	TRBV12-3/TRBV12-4	CASRLWGAGETQYF	TGTGCCAGCAGATTATGGGGGGCCGGGGAGACCCAGTACTTC
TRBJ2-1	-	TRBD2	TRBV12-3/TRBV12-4	CASIQPGLAGLGEQFF	TGTGCCAGCATCCAACCGGGACTAGCGGGGCTAGGTGAGCAGTTCTTC
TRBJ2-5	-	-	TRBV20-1	CSLVNQETQYF	TGCAGTTTAGTTAACCAAGAGACCCAGTACTTC
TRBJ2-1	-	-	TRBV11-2	CASSLAPTEEQFF	TGTGCCAGCAGCTTAGCCCCTACTGAGGAGCAGTTCTTC
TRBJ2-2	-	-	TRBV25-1	CASNHRADGELFF	TGTGCCAGCAACCACAGGGCCGACGGGGAGCTGTTTTTT
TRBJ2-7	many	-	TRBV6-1	CASSPRFGAYEQYF	TGTGCCAGCAGCCCCCGGTTTGGAGCCTACGAGCAGTACTTC
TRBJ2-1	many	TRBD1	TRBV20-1	CSARGQEHYNEQFF	TGCAGTGCTCGGGGACAGGAACACTACAATGAGCAGTTCTTC
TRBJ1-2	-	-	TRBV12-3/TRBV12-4	CASSLGWGLGGYTF	TGTGCCAGCAGTTTAGGGTGGGGCCTAGGTGGCTACACCTTC
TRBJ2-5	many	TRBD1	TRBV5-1	CASTPPGRGQETQYF	TGCGCCAGCACTCCTCCGGGCAGGGGGCAAGAGACCCAGTACTTC
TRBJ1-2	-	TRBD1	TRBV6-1	CATVQGSRYGYTF	TGTGCCACCGTACAGGGGTCGCGCTATGGCTACACCTTC